The rows below give T cell receptor beta chains drawn from one sample of a study of T cells in Graves' hyperthyroidism and ophthalmopathy. TCRdb called the multiplex PCR reads again in MiXCR, with one record for every CDR3 protein. The sample yields more than 350,000 distinct CDR3 sequences, around 13% seen once. Material for sequencing was blood. These receptors were obtained from a woman in her 30s with Graves' ophthalmopathy. CDR3s include the opening cysteine and the closing phenylalanine or tryptophan. A D gene is named only where the DNA matches it firmly. For some rows the clone size is stated as once, few or many, or as a class when expanded; others skip it.

>TRBV7-2|NA|many|TRBJ2-5
CASRKGPGIEETQYF
TGTGCCAGCAGAAAGGGACCGGGGATTGAAGAGACCCAGTACTTC
>TRBV15|NA|NA|TRBJ2-2
CATSRGLSGTGELFF
TGTGCCACCAGCAGGGGACTGAGCGGCACCGGGGAGCTGTTTTTT
>TRBV7-9|TRBD1|NA|TRBJ1-2
CASSESTGQGSYGYTF
TGTGCCAGCAGCGAAAGTACGGGACAGGGGAGTTATGGCTACACCTTC
>TRBV29-1|TRBD1|NA|TRBJ2-1
CSGTGRGSYNEQFF
TGCAGCGGGACAGGGCGAGGCTCCTACAATGAGCAGTTCTTC
>TRBV28|NA|many|TRBJ1-6
CASSPWEVGSPLHF
TGTGCCAGCAGCCCCTGGGAGGTTGGATCACCCCTCCACTTT
>TRBV10-3|NA|NA|TRBJ1-5
CAISELNVGGTQPQHF
TGTGCCATCAGTGAGTTGAACGTAGGGGGTACTCAGCCCCAGCATTTT
>TRBV20-1|NA|many|TRBJ2-7
CSASRGLYEQYF
TGCAGTGCTTCCCGGGGGCTCTACGAGCAGTACTTC
>TRBV29-1|TRBD1|few|TRBJ1-4
CSVRSPGTGGEKLFF
TGCAGCGTTAGGTCACCGGGGACAGGGGGTGAAAAACTGTTTTTT
>TRBV14|NA|NA|TRBJ2-3
CASSHFSTDTQYF
TGTGCCAGCAGCCACTTTAGCACAGATACGCAGTATTTT
>TRBV7-3|TRBD2|NA|TRBJ2-3
CASSLGTSATDTQYF
TGTGCCAGCAGCCTCGGGACTAGCGCCACAGATACGCAGTATTTT
>TRBV20-1|TRBD2|NA|TRBJ2-3
CSATLIGLADSTDTQYF
TGCAGTGCTACCCTAATCGGACTAGCGGATAGCACAGATACGCAGTATTTT
>TRBV11-1|TRBD2|many|TRBJ2-5
CASSSKGRWTSGQETQYF
TGTGCCAGCAGCTCTAAGGGGCGGTGGACTAGCGGACAAGAGACCCAGTACTTC
>TRBV7-3|NA|NA|TRBJ2-1
CASSYGRRVGAVVNEQFF
TGTGCCAGCAGCTATGGCCGGAGGGTAGGGGCTGTTGTCAATGAGCAGTTCTTC
>TRBV2|NA|many|TRBJ1-4
CASSGPGFVEKLFF
TGTGCCAGCAGTGGACCTGGGTTTGTAGAAAAACTGTTTTTT
>TRBV20-1|TRBD2|many|TRBJ2-3
CSAREAGISDTQYF
TGCAGTGCTAGAGAAGCGGGGATTTCAGATACGCAGTATTTT
>TRBV28|NA|NA|TRBJ2-7
CASSKPGWTDSSYEQYF
TGTGCCAGCAGCAAGCCAGGGTGGACAGATAGCTCCTACGAGCAGTACTTC
>TRBV28|TRBD2|many|TRBJ2-1
CASSPLAGGPYNEQFF
TGTGCCAGCAGTCCACTAGCGGGGGGTCCCTACAATGAGCAGTTCTTC
>TRBV30|NA|many|TRBJ2-7
CAWSVRTAPFEYEQYF
TGTGCCTGGAGTGTACGGACAGCCCCGTTCGAGTACGAGCAGTACTTC
>TRBV2|NA|many|TRBJ2-5
CASLEILKETQYF
TGTGCCAGCCTGGAAATCTTAAAAGAGACCCAGTACTTC
>TRBV2|TRBD1|many|TRBJ2-2
CASDGSGDRNTGELFF
TGTGCCAGCGATGGGTCAGGGGACAGAAACACCGGGGAGCTGTTTTTT
>TRBV12-3/TRBV12-4|TRBD2|NA|TRBJ2-5
CASSPGGDETQYF
TGTGCCAGCAGTCCGGGGGGGGACGAGACCCAGTACTTC
>TRBV6-5|NA|few|TRBJ1-2
CASSYLGNYGYTF
TGTGCCAGCAGTTACTTAGGGAACTATGGCTACACCTTC
>TRBV5-1|TRBD2|NA|TRBJ2-1
CASRTSGGPSEQFF
TGCGCCAGCAGAACTAGCGGGGGCCCGAGTGAGCAGTTCTTC
>TRBV20-1|NA|many|TRBJ2-6
CSARRPSGANVLTF
TGCAGTGCTCGGAGACCTTCTGGGGCCAACGTCCTGACTTTC
>TRBV11-2|NA|once|TRBJ2-5
CASSEPGRQTQYF
TGTGCCAGCAGTGAACCTGGCCGCCAGACCCAGTACTTC
>TRBV5-1|TRBD1|many|TRBJ1-1
CASSSPNRGNMNTEAFF
TGCGCCAGCAGCTCACCGAACAGGGGTAATATGAACACTGAAGCTTTCTTT
>TRBV15|NA|few|TRBJ1-3
CATSRDDRWTGNTIYF
TGTGCCACCAGCAGGGACGACAGGTGGACTGGAAACACCATATATTTT
>TRBV20-1|TRBD2|few|TRBJ2-1
CSARIGTSGRNEQFF
TGCAGTGCTAGAATAGGGACTAGCGGGAGAAATGAGCAGTTCTTC